Below are 14 T cell receptor beta chains sequenced from a single sample in a study of OX40 agonist ivuxolimab in advanced cancers. Libraries were prepared by immunoSEQ multiplex PCR; TCRdb keeps only in-frame clonotypes and omits some of them. The top ten hold 3.5% to 4.5% of the sample, which has under 70,000 clones, 85% seen once. The material was CD4+ or CD8+ T cells sorted from blood, obtained in a trial of the OX40 agonist ivuxolimab. These receptors were collected from an adult with an advanced solid tumor such as melanoma, head and neck, liver or kidney cancer.

CDR3 loop: CASSPHGGELFF. For the CDR3, the DNA is TGTGCCAGCAGCCCACATGGTGGGGAGCTGTTTTTT. This sequence joins TRBV9 and TRBJ2-2; D unclear. V lost 4 bases and J 8 bases, leaving 9 bases between the germline ends. The V gene's germline CDR1 is SGDLS and CDR2 YYNGEE. The CDR3 is made up of 12 amino acids.

This sequence joins TRBV19 and TRBJ1-5; D possibly corresponds to TRBD1 (5 bases). V lost 7 bases and J 4 bases, leaving 11 bases between the germline ends. The CDR3 runs 13 residues. CDR1 is LNHDA and CDR2 is SQIVND in the germline V gene (reference sequence). CDR3 protein: CASTQRGNQPQHF. The CDR3 bases are TGTGCCAGTACCCAGCGGGGGAATCAGCCCCAGCATTTT.

The V gene is TRBV28, the J gene TRBJ1-6, with a tentative D call TRBD1 (5 bases). CDR3 length: 13 amino acids. Trimming shortened V by 6 bases and J by 6 bases, and 9 bases separated the two germline ends. Germline CDR1 MDHEN, CDR2 SYDVKM. Here the CDR3 DNA reads TGTGCCAGCAGAAGGGGTGGTAATTCACCCCTCCACTTT. Translated: CASRRGGNSPLHF.

The V gene is TRBV7-6, the J gene TRBJ2-2; the D call may be TRBD1 or TRBD2 (5 bases each). This CDR3 is built from 14 residues. Germline-derived CDR1 and CDR2 are SGHVS and FNYEAQ. V lost 5 bases to trimming and J lost 3 bases, with 10 bases between them. CDR3 amino acids: CASSRWGYTGELFF. The CDR3 bases are TGTGCCAGCAGCCGCTGGGGGTACACCGGGGAGCTGTTTTTT.

The gene calls are TRBV23-1 and TRBJ2-3; no definite D call. TRBV23-1 belongs to the ORF category, with a function that is uncertain. Deletions cut 7 bases from V and 1 base from J, with 12 bases between. This CDR3 contains 14 residues. CDR3 amino acids: CASTRGWGTDTQYF. CDR3 in DNA: TGCGCCAGCACCCGAGGCTGGGGCACAGATACGCAGTATTTT.

A few counts support this clone. The chain combines TRBV28 with TRBJ2-7, with TRBD1 as a possible D gene (6 bases). The germline gives CDR1 MDHEN, CDR2 SYDVKM. The CDR3 spans 11 residues. Between the trimmed V and J ends, which lost 2 bases and 10 bases, there was a span of 9 bases. CDR3 sequence reads: CASSLRDNQYF. The CDR3 DNA reads as TGTGCCAGCAGTTTAAGGGACAACCAGTACTTC.

This clone was observed a few times. The chain recombines TRBV6-1 with TRBJ1-5; 10 bases are a match to TRBD1. Germline CDR1 reads MNHNS; CDR2 reads SASEGT. This CDR3 comprises 15 residues. The V and J ends lost 6 bases and 4 bases, in that order; junction bases with no gene match: 6. The CDR3 DNA reads as TGTGCCAGCAGGATGGAGGGACAGGGGAATCAGCCCCAGCATTTT. Translated: CASRMEGQGNQPQHF.

This chain uses TRBV7-2 with TRBJ2-2; D ambiguous. V lost 5 bases, J lost 4 bases, and 11 bases lay in between. Looked up from germline, CDR1 is SGHTA and CDR2 is FQGNSA. CDR3 length: 14 amino acids. The DNA for the CDR3 is TGTGCCAGCAGCGCAAAATCAAGCACCGGGGAGCTGTTTTTT. Translated: CASSAKSSTGELFF.

The CDR3 protein is CASSLLPGLAGEEYNEQFF. CDR3 sequence (DNA): TGTGCCAGCAGCTTACTACCGGGACTAGCGGGGGAGGAGTACAATGAGCAGTTCTTC. The chain joins TRBV7-3 to TRBJ2-1; 14 bases fit TRBD2. V gave up 2 bases and J gave up 4 bases; unmatched junction bases: 10. CDR1 and CDR2 from the germline V gene are SGHTA and FQGTGA. The CDR3 is made up of 19 amino acids.

The V and J genes are TRBV28 and TRBJ1-1; D unclear. CDR3 length equals 14 residues. The germline V gene has CDR1 MDHEN and CDR2 SYDVKM. Trimming pared 2 bases from V and 3 bases from J, leaving 10 bases between. CDR3 amino acids: CASSLRGKDTEAFF. In nucleotides, the CDR3 is TGTGCCAGCAGTTTACGAGGGAAAGACACTGAAGCTTTCTTT.

This chain joins TRBV6-4 and TRBJ2-1; no definite D call. The V gene's germline CDR1 is MRHNA and CDR2 SNTAGT. The CDR3 spans 11 residues. V lost 3 bases to trimming and J lost 5 bases, with 2 bases between them. This CDR3 reads CASSENNEQFF. In nucleotides, the CDR3 is TGTGCCAGCAGTGAGAACAATGAGCAGTTCTTC.

Comments on this clone: An end of the junction differs from the germline gene, which may be a read error. This chain uses TRBV9 with TRBJ2-6, with 7 bases aligning to TRBD1. Germline loops: CDR1 SGDLS, CDR2 YYNGEE. CDR3 length: 15 amino acids. The CDR3 region has the DNA TGTGCCAGCAAACAGGGGACATCTGGGGCCAACGTCCTGATTTTC. Residues: CASKQGTSGANVLIF. Looking up the rest from reference TRBV9 and TRBJ2-6 gives the full variable domain: DSGVTQTPKHLITATGQRVTLRCSPRSGDLSVYWYQQSLDQGLQFLIQYYNGEERAKGNILERFSAQQFPDLHSELNLSSLELGDSALYFCASKQGTSGANVLIFGAGSRLTVL.

The gene calls are TRBV5-1 and TRBJ2-7; a possible D gene is TRBD2 (6 bases). The V gene's germline CDR1 is SGHRS and CDR2 YFSETQ. Trimming left V 4 bases short and J 3 bases short, with 23 bases between. The length of the CDR3 is 17 residues. In DNA, the CDR3 is TGCGCCAGCAGCCGCGGGACGGCTCAGGGCTCGGGCTACGAGCAGTACTTC. Its protein product is CASSRGTAQGSGYEQYF.

The V call is TRBV27, the J call TRBJ2-5, with TRBD1 identical over 7 bases. CDR1 MNHEY and CDR2 SMNVEV come from the germline V gene (reference sequence). This CDR3 comprises 16 residues. J gave up 6 bases and V 3 bases, and 13 bases lay outside the gene matches. This chain's CDR3 is CASSFLQAGGVKTQYF. CDR3 coding DNA: TGTGCCAGCAGTTTTCTTCAGGCAGGGGGTGTGAAGACCCAGTACTTC.